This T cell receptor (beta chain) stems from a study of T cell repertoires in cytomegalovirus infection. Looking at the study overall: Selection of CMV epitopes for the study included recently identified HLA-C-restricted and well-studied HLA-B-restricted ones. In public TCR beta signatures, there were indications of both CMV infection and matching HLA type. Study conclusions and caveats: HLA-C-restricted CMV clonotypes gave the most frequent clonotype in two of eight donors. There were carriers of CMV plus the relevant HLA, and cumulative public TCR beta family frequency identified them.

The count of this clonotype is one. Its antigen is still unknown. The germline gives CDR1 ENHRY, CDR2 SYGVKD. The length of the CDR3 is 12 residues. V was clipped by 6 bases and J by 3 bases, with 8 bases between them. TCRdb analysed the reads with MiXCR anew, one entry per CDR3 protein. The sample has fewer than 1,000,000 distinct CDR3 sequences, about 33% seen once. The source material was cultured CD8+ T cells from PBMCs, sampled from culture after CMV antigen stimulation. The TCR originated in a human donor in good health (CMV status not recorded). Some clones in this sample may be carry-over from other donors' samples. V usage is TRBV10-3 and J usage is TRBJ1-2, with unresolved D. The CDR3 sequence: CAIRSAHYGYTF. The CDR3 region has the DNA TGTGCCATCAGGTCGGCGCACTATGGCTACACCTTC.